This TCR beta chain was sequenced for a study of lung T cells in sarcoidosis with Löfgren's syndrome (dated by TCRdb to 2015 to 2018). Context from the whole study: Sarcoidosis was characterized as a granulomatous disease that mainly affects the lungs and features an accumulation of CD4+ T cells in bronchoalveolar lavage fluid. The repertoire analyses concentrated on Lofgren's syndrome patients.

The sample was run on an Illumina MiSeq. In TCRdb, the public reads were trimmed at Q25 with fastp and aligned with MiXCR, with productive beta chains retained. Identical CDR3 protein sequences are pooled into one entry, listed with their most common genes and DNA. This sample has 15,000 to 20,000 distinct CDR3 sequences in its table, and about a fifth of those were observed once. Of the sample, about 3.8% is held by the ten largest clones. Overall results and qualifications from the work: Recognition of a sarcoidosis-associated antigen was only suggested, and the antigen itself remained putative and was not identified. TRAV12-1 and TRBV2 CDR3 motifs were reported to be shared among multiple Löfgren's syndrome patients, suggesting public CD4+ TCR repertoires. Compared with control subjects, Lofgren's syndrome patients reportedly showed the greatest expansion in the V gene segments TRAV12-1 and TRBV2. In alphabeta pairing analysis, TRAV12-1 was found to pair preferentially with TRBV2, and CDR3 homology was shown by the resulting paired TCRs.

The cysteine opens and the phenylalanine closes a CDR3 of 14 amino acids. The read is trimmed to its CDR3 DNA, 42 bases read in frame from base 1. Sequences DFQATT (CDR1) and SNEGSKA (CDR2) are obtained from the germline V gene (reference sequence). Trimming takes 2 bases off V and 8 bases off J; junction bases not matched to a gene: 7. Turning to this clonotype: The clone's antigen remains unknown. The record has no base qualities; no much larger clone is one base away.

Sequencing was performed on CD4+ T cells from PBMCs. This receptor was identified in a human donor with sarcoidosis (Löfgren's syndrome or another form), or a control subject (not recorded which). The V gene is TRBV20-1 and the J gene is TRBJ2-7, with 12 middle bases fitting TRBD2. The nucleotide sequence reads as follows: TGCAGTGCTAGACTAGCGGGAGGGAAGTTTAAGCAGTACTTC. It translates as CSARLAGGKFKQYF.